Listed below are T cell receptor beta chains from one sample, sequenced in a study of ipilimumab plus nivolumab after autologous stem cell transplantation. The protocol was immunoSEQ multiplex PCR, while the TCRdb copy is restricted to in-frame clones and leaves out a portion. This table has under 20,000 clones, approximately 80% appearing once. Sequencing was performed on PBMCs, taken in a trial of ipilimumab plus nivolumab as post-transplant consolidation. The source of these receptors is a male donor with diffuse large B-cell lymphoma. The CDR3 runs from the conserved cysteine through the conserved F or W. The D gene is left open where the match is weak. Expanded clones are given a class, and other clones once, few, many or no size at all.

d_gene: TRBD1; v_gene: TRBV30; abundance: few; j_gene: TRBJ1-1; CDR3nt: TGTGCCTGGGCACGGGACAGGAGTTCTGAAGCTTTCTTT; CDR3aa: CAWARDRSSEAFF
d_gene: TRBD2; v_gene: TRBV30; abundance: .; j_gene: TRBJ2-7; CDR3nt: TGTGCCTGGAGTGTAAAACTAGCGGGGGGCGAGCAGTACTTC; CDR3aa: CAWSVKLAGGEQYF
d_gene: .; v_gene: TRBV5-1; abundance: .; j_gene: TRBJ1-5; CDR3nt: TGCGCCAGCAGCGTTTCGGGAGATAGCGGTCAGCCCCAGCATTTT; CDR3aa: CASSVSGDSGQPQHF
d_gene: .; v_gene: TRBV5-1; abundance: .; j_gene: TRBJ2-5; CDR3nt: TGCGCCAGCAGCTTGGGCCTTAAAGAGACCCAGTACTTC; CDR3aa: CASSLGLKETQYF
d_gene: .; v_gene: TRBV18; abundance: .; j_gene: TRBJ1-1; CDR3nt: TGTGCCAGCTCACCAGGCACCCCTGAAGCTTTCTTT; CDR3aa: CASSPGTPEAFF
d_gene: TRBD1; v_gene: TRBV30; abundance: .; j_gene: TRBJ1-2; CDR3nt: TGTGCCTGGAGTGTAGCAGGGGGTTCTAACTATGGCTACACCTTC; CDR3aa: CAWSVAGGSNYGYTF
d_gene: .; v_gene: TRBV6-1; abundance: .; j_gene: TRBJ2-7; CDR3nt: TGTGCCAGGCCTTCGGGGGGCCACGCCGAGCAGTACTTC; CDR3aa: CARPSGGHAEQYF
d_gene: .; v_gene: TRBV29-1; abundance: .; j_gene: TRBJ1-1; CDR3nt: TGCAGCGTTCAAAGGGGGGCCACTGAAGCTTTCTTT; CDR3aa: CSVQRGATEAFF
d_gene: .; v_gene: TRBV27; abundance: .; j_gene: TRBJ2-7; CDR3nt: TGTGCCAGCAGCCCACAGGGCCCCACCTACGAGCAGTACTTC; CDR3aa: CASSPQGPTYEQYF
d_gene: .; v_gene: TRBV9; abundance: .; j_gene: TRBJ1-1; CDR3nt: TGTGCCAGCAGCCTAACAGGGTTTGGTGAAGCTTTCTTT; CDR3aa: CASSLTGFGEAFF
d_gene: .; v_gene: TRBV5-1; abundance: .; j_gene: TRBJ2-5; CDR3nt: TGCGCCAGCAGCTTGGACCTTCCGGGACTCCAAGAGACCCAGTACTTC; CDR3aa: CASSLDLPGLQETQYF
d_gene: TRBD1; v_gene: TRBV5-1; abundance: few; j_gene: TRBJ1-2; CDR3nt: TGCGCCAGCAGCTTGGGGGGACAGGGTCTGGATGGCTACACCTTC; CDR3aa: CASSLGGQGLDGYTF
d_gene: TRBD2; v_gene: TRBV25-1; abundance: .; j_gene: TRBJ2-3; CDR3nt: TGTGCCAGCAGTTCCGGACGGCGGGGGAACACAGATACGCAGTATTTT; CDR3aa: CASSSGRRGNTDTQYF
d_gene: TRBD1; v_gene: TRBV5-5; abundance: once; j_gene: TRBJ2-5; CDR3nt: TGTGCCAGCGCAACAGGGGCGTTTGCGAGAGAGACCCAGTACTTC; CDR3aa: CASATGAFARETQYF
d_gene: TRBD1; v_gene: TRBV7-3; abundance: few; j_gene: TRBJ2-5; CDR3nt: TGTGCCAGCAGCGTCGGGACAGGACTCCAAGAGACCCAGTACTTC; CDR3aa: CASSVGTGLQETQYF
d_gene: TRBD2; v_gene: TRBV7-8; abundance: .; j_gene: TRBJ2-1; CDR3nt: TGTGCCAGCAGCCCTATAGCGGGAGTTACCTACAATGAGCAGTTCTTC; CDR3aa: CASSPIAGVTYNEQFF
d_gene: .; v_gene: TRBV19; abundance: .; j_gene: TRBJ2-2; CDR3nt: TGTGCCAGTAATCCCGCGGCGGGAAGGGACACCGGGGAGCTGTTTTTT; CDR3aa: CASNPAAGRDTGELFF
d_gene: .; v_gene: TRBV25-1; abundance: once; j_gene: TRBJ1-6; CDR3nt: TGTGCCAGCAGTGGCAGGGAGAGTTCACCCCTCCACTTT; CDR3aa: CASSGRESSPLHF
d_gene: TRBD2; v_gene: TRBV10-2; abundance: .; j_gene: TRBJ2-1; CDR3nt: TGCGCCATCAGGACTAGCGGGACCTACAATGAGCAGTTCTTC; CDR3aa: CAIRTSGTYNEQFF